The present TCR beta chain was sequenced within a study of cytomegalovirus exposure and HLA in healthy donors (dated by TCRdb to about 2017). At the level of the whole study: An earlier analysis of approximately 590 of the donors reported about 250 Gb of sequence data and 100 million to 140 million unique TCR beta sequences from roughly 200 million T cells. Roughly 300 gigabases of sequencing data and 70 million to 100 million unique TCR sequences were included in an early release covering several hundred HLA-typed donors. The genetic ancestry cluster associated with self-reported Caucasian donors included 81% of the roughly 360 genotyped donors. The study was designed to test whether signatures of past pathogen exposure could be identified by cataloging public T cell receptors. The study profiled the T cell repertoires of under 850 subjects by immunosequencing and related them to cytomegalovirus serostatus. Along with the roughly 610-subject first cohort, a separate validation cohort of more than 90 different subjects was used. To predict cytomegalovirus infection status, the study brought together high-throughput TCR immunosequencing, statistical association of individual TCRs with disease status, and machine learning. A later analysis re-analyzed previously published TCR beta repertoires from several hundred donors and added high-resolution HLA genotyping to study TCR occurrence patterns. Rather than drawing on any new phenotypic data, the later analysis identified candidate immune exposures from TCR beta sequences and the way those sequences occurred across donors. An earlier analysis of 500 to 650 of the donors applied high-throughput TCR beta sequencing to assess whether each TCR beta V gene segment acted as functional or pseudogenic. Donor age, sex, ethnicity and CMV serostatus were compiled together with the repertoire data. Genome-wide SNP genotypes for about 65% of the roughly 670 donors were used in a later genetic analysis, which treated that subset as a discovery cohort. Every discovery cohort repertoire had been produced on one sequencing platform. HLA typing included class I and class II loci at four-digit resolution. Typing coverage varied by locus: roughly 620-630 donors for A, B, C, DRB1 and DQB1; approximately 560 for DQA1; some 610 for DPA1; 400 to 480 for DPB1. Several DR-DQ haplotypes were handled as single units for association and clustering because linkage in the cohort was strong. Among about 390 genotyped donors of the cohort, an average of approximately 240,000 unique TCR beta nucleotide sequences were sequenced per donor, roughly 18% of them non-productive. Broader findings and caveats from the paper: A later analysis found that most CMV-associated TCR beta chains appeared HLA-restricted, with HLA associations seemingly driven largely by CMV exposure. Most TCR sequences were observed very rarely across donors, whereas some public TCRs were present in many individuals. The earlier analysis of some 540 of the donors excluded approximately 17 rarely observed V segments, including chromosome 9 orphons, because counts were too low. Because HLA typing was missing for some donors at each locus, association tests included only the typed subset. In a later analysis, TCR association rates were found to vary across HLA loci, with the most associated TCRs seen for DRB1 alleles and the fewest for HLA-C alleles. The authors suggested that the approach could potentially be generalized to other disease states and immunological phenotypes. A group of highly shared sequence variants was considered likely to be a technical artifact of the sequencing pipeline. Presence/absence analyses assumed roughly uniform sequencing depth across donors, an assumption that may not hold. When HLA alleles, especially DR and DQ, strongly co-occurred, attributing TCR associations to individual alleles was difficult. Compared with the roughly 670-donor mean, donors in an Asian-associated ancestry cluster had fewer N-insertions in productive TCRs, according to a later genetic analysis. The study gave a list of more than 150 TCR beta chains associated with cytomegalovirus. A few of the identified cytomegalovirus-associated TCR beta chains were confirmed in vitro to be specific for cytomegalovirus antigens. In a later analysis, some 18,000 TCR beta sequences were associated with specific HLA alleles at a false discovery rate of 0.05. A further reported finding was that TCR beta sequences accurately predicted the HLA-A and HLA-B alleles for most subjects in the first cohort. For the cohort, immune exposure information was limited to CMV serostatus. Only TCR beta chains were sequenced in this cohort, and the absence of alpha or paired-chain data limited detectable features. An association between a missense DCLRE1C variant and V-gene and J-gene trimming of TCR beta chains was found in a later genetic analysis and replicated in an independent cohort. A later analysis found that HLA-associated TCR beta chains were more clonally expanded and had lower generation probabilities than equally common non-associated chains. In an earlier analysis of approximately 590 of the donors, most TCR beta V segments appeared in productive rearrangements about 87% or about 30% of the time, broadly matching IMGT annotations. The classifier was reported to diagnose cytomegalovirus status with high specificity and sensitivity in both the original cohort and the validation cohort. Several of the top co-occurrence clusters appeared to be linked to parvovirus B19, influenza, CMV and Epstein-Barr virus, according to a later analysis. Correlated functional status among segregating V segments might reflect linkage disequilibrium, but an unknown experimental factor could not be ruled out.

To prepare the library, the immunoSEQ multiplex PCR assay was applied. For the multiplex PCR, a mixture combining 60 forward primers for TCR Vbeta segments and 13 reverse primers for TCR Jbeta segments was used. The CDR3 region of rearranged TCR beta genes was amplified from genomic DNA with a multiplex PCR assay. Amplified TCR beta libraries were sequenced as 87-base-pair reads on the Illumina HiSeq System. On the study's bioinformatics: In a later analysis, some 80 million unique TCR beta chains were counted across the 690 or so repertoires, and roughly 9.9 million of these chains were shared by at least two donors. Raw reads were error-corrected and collapsed into unique sequences by a nearest-neighbor algorithm in which closely related sequences were merged to remove PCR and sequencing errors. Alignment of CDR3 sequences to IMGT reference sequences was used to assign V, D and J gene segments. For a sequence to be retained, a match of at least six nucleotides to both a V gene segment and a J gene segment was required. Rearrangements were classified as productive when the CDR3 lacked stop codons and remained in frame with V and J, and all other rearrangements were classified as non-productive. Following IMGT convention, CDR3 was defined as the stretch from the second conserved V-encoded cysteine to the conserved J-encoded phenylalanine. Sequences without an unambiguous match to a single V gene segment were excluded from the earlier analysis of a few hundred of the donors. In an earlier analysis of some 590 of the donors, V segments were called functional above 56.7% productive rearrangements and were called segregating when the between-donor standard deviation exceeded 5%. To diagnose cytomegalovirus status from the catalog of TCR beta chain sequences, a statistical classification framework was built. In a later analysis, TCR nucleotide sequences were compared against IMGT/GENE-DB human TR gene sequences so that V and J genes could be assigned. A later analysis assigned CDR3 sequences and most-parsimonious VDJ recombination scenarios with the TCRdist pipeline. In a later analysis, each TCR beta chain was defined by its CDR3 amino acid sequence together with its V-gene family, and reads lacking a unique V-gene family were excluded. In a later analysis, 450 to 600 highly shared, low-generation-probability nucleotide sequences were removed to address suspected cross-contamination and a sequencing artifact. In a later analysis, a clonal expansion index was calculated for each public chain from normalized within-repertoire ranks of inferred template counts. In a later analysis, generation probabilities were computed using a VDJ recombination model fitted to out-of-frame rearrangements, and the results were checked against IGoR. A later analysis scored TCR-TCR, TCR-HLA and TCR-CMV co-occurrence with hypergeometric tests, applying a repertoire-size bias correction to TCR pairs. A later analysis estimated false discovery rates by permuting HLA or CMV assignments 20 times. In a later analysis, co-occurring TCRs were grouped with DBSCAN, and TCRdist sequence similarity was added when clustering was performed within HLA-allele-positive subsets. For co-occurrence clustering, repertoires with fewer than 30,000 or more than 120,000 public chains were excluded, along with five repertoires with anomalous nucleotide sharing. This immuneACCESS table, as held by TCRdb, lists in-frame sequences with V and J called but not all clones. Of the missing ones, under half trace to an unresolved V gene in checked studies; the others have no known cause. V and J calls and clone size are given by that table; D and trimming were obtained from the DNA. The sample includes about 130,000 clones, with roughly three quarters observed a single time. The leading ten clones occupy 0.95% to 1.4% of the sample.

A word on this clone: Its antigen is currently not known. Nothing much larger sits one base from this clone, and base qualities are not available.

The cohort was made up of 500 to 800 healthy bone marrow donors. All cohort members were sampled while nominally healthy, although unrecorded immune exposures were likely present. The donor tested CMV seronegative and was one of the 352 seronegative cohort members. A peripheral blood sample was collected from each donor, and TCR beta sequencing was performed on peripheral blood mononuclear cells. Genomic DNA was extracted from the blood cell samples with the Qiagen DNeasy Blood Extraction Kit. Sequences were obtained from PBMCs. The clonotype was recovered from a woman in her 30s in good health and CMV-seronegative.

The CDR3 reads CASSVGFSNHNEQFF. The DNA sequence reads TGTGCCAGCAGCGTAGGATTTAGCAACCACAATGAGCAGTTCTTC. The chain joins TRBV9 to TRBJ2-1, with an unclear D gene assignment. The trim is 0 bases for V and 5 bases for J, with a gap of 12 bases between the germline ends. CDR1 and CDR2 were assigned from the germline V gene as SGDLS and YYNGEE. From the cysteine up to the phenylalanine, the CDR3 has a length of 15 residues. Only the CDR3 DNA stays, 45 bases, in frame from base 1.